The clone carrying this TCR beta chain showed up just once. Germline assignment: CDR1 SGHNT and CDR2 YYREEE (reference sequence). J lost 5 bases, V lost 7 bases, and 7 bases had no gene match. The CDR3 has 14 residues. Allocation to cohorts depended on clinical history reported by the participants. TCRdb's copy holds only in-frame clones and misses some; the assay was immunoSEQ multiplex PCR. The data hold over 200,000 clones, with roughly 90% observed a single time. The sample comes from a study of blood T cell repertoires in COVID-19. Study-wide context: T cells, B-cell-depleted T cells, or PBMCs supplied cDNA or gDNA.

This chain connects TRBV5-4 to TRBJ1-1, with 11 bases that match TRBD1. The sequence came from a woman aged 50 to 65 in a cohort exposed to, infected with or recovered from COVID-19 (not recorded which). The sample was PBMCs or T cells enriched from blood (not recorded which). The CDR3 bases are TGTGCCAGCTCAGGGGGACAGGGGGGAACTGAAGCTTTCTTT. Its translation is CASSGGQGGTEAFF.